These 12 T cell receptor beta chains were all obtained from the same sample, sequenced in a study of blood T cells in healthy people across ages. Next came a second PCR, run for about 6 to 11 cycles, which used a sample-barcoded 5' primer along with a J-beta primer mix. TCRdb re-called the 5' RACE reads with MiXCR, one entry per CDR3 protein. The sample holds about 780,000 distinct CDR3 sequences, roughly 46% seen once. Material: blood. Receptor source: an elderly man in good health.

This chain connects TRBV20-1 to TRBJ2-3; 9 positions match TRBD2. There are 15 residues in the CDR3. CDR1 is DFQATT, CDR2 SNEGSKA, per germline (reference sequence). Losses at the gene ends were 5 bases for V and 2 bases for J; bases not matched to a gene: 8. The CDR3 coding sequence is TGCAGTGCTCCCACCCTAGCGGGGATCACAGATACGCAGTATTTT. The encoded protein is CSAPTLAGITDTQYF.

The chain recombines TRBV13 with TRBJ1-2; D gene ambiguous. This CDR3 region has 14 residues. V lost 4 bases and J lost 2, with 11 bases in between. Per the germline V gene, CDR1 is PRHDT and CDR2 is FYEKMQ (reference sequence). CDR3 DNA sequence: TGTGCCAGCAGCTCCAAGGGATTGAACTATGGCTACACCTTC. This sequence encodes CASSSKGLNYGYTF. The full variable domain, its missing parts supplied by reference TRBV13 and TRBJ1-2, is AAGVIQSPRHLIKEKRETATLKCYPIPRHDTVYWYQQGPGQDPQFLISFYEKMQSDKGSIPDRFSAQQFSDYHSELNMSSLELGDSALYFCASSSKGLNYGYTFGSGTRLTVV.

The sample holds a few counts of this clonotype. The chain couples TRBV3-1 to TRBJ2-1, with TRBD2 matching 10 bases. J lost 10 bases, V lost 4 bases, and 10 bases had no gene match. CDR3 length equals 15 residues. The germline CDR1 and CDR2 sequences are LGHDT and YNNKEL (reference sequence). The CDR3 sequence: CASSRLAGPHGEQFF. In DNA, the CDR3 is TGTGCCAGCAGCCGACTAGCGGGCCCCCACGGGGAGCAGTTCTTC.

The sample holds a few counts of this clonotype. The V call is TRBV29-1, the J call TRBJ2-1; 9 positions agree with TRBD1. CDR1 SQVTM and CDR2 ANQGSEA come from the germline V gene. The ends lost 5 bases at V and 5 bases at J; junction bases unmatched: 7. This CDR3 spans 14 amino acids. CDR3 loop: CSVLRDRADNEQFF. CDR3 bases: TGCAGCGTTCTCCGGGACAGGGCGGACAATGAGCAGTTCTTC.

J is TRBJ2-1 and V is TRBV10-3, with D possibly being TRBD1 (6 bases). Germline lookup yields CDR1 ENHRY and CDR2 SYGVKD. The V end was cut by 6 bases, the J end by 5 bases, with 8 bases between. CDR3 length: 12 amino acids. The CDR3 DNA reads as TGTGCCATCAGGGACAGCGACAATGAGCAGTTCTTC. As protein: CAIRDSDNEQFF.

The V gene is TRBV28, the J gene TRBJ2-3; D gene uncertain. Between the trimmed V and J ends, which lost 8 bases and 7 bases, there was a span of 13 bases. Germline CDR1 MDHEN, CDR2 SYDVKM. The CDR3 is 12 amino acids. CDR3 DNA: TGTGCCAGCGAGATGAGTGGGTATACGCAGTATTTT. The encoded protein is CASEMSGYTQYF.

The rearrangement links TRBV7-9 to TRBJ2-1, with D hard to call. Trimming removed 2 bases from V and 7 bases from J, with 12 bases in between. The germline gives CDR1 SEHNR, CDR2 FQNEAQ (reference sequence). The CDR3 consists of 14 residues. This CDR3 is CASSLTSSRNEQFF. The CDR3 nucleotides are TGTGCCAGCAGCTTAACCAGCAGCAGGAATGAGCAGTTCTTC.

This clonotype was seen only a few times. The genes are TRBV29-1 and TRBJ2-5, with a tentative D call TRBD2 (7 bases). This CDR3 is 15 amino acids long. V lost 2 bases, J lost 5 bases, and 18 bases lay in between. Germline CDR1 SQVTM, CDR2 ANQGSEA. In DNA form, the CDR3 reads TGCAGCGTTGAAAAAGGCCAGGGGAGGGTGGAGACCCAGTACTTC. Protein product: CSVEKGQGRVETQYF.

V gene TRBV5-1 combines with J gene TRBJ1-5, with a weak D call TRBD1 (5 bases). The germline V and J ends were trimmed by 0 bases and 5 bases, with 12 bases remaining between them. The CDR3 sequence is 15 residues long. CDR1 is SGHRS and CDR2 is YFSETQ in the germline V gene. The CDR3 DNA reads as TGCGCCAGCAGCTTGGTGCAGGGACCCGATCAGCCCCAGCATTTT. Its protein product is CASSLVQGPDQPQHF.

CDR3 in DNA: TGTGCCAGCAGTTTAGGTGCGGGAGGGCCGATGCCCCAGTACTTC. Protein sequence: CASSLGAGGPMPQYF. The chain has TRBV28 and TRBJ2-5, with 9 positions matching TRBD2. V dropped 2 bases and J dropped 9; count of bases not matched to a gene: 10. The germline CDR1 and CDR2 sequences are MDHEN and SYDVKM. The CDR3 spans 15 residues.

This clonotype was observed a handful of times. CDR3 nucleotides: TGTGCCAGCAGCCCGGGCACTAGCGGGGAATCCTACGAGCAGTACTTC. Its protein product is CASSPGTSGESYEQYF. V is TRBV11-2 and J is TRBJ2-7; TRBD2 matches 10 bases. The CDR3 spans 16 residues. J was trimmed by 1 base and V by 5 bases; bases with no gene match: 8. The germline V gene encodes CDR1 SGHAT and CDR2 FQNNGV.

The chain joins TRBV30 to TRBJ2-5; D may correspond to TRBD1 or TRBD2 (5 bases each). TRBJ2-7 explains the end of the DNA better; the J call may be wrong. This CDR3 spans 13 amino acids. Germline values: CDR1 GTSNPN, CDR2 SVGIG (reference sequence). The CDR3 DNA reads TGTGCCTGGGGCCCGGGGCTAATTCACGAGCAGTACTTC. It codes for CAWGPGLIHEQYF.